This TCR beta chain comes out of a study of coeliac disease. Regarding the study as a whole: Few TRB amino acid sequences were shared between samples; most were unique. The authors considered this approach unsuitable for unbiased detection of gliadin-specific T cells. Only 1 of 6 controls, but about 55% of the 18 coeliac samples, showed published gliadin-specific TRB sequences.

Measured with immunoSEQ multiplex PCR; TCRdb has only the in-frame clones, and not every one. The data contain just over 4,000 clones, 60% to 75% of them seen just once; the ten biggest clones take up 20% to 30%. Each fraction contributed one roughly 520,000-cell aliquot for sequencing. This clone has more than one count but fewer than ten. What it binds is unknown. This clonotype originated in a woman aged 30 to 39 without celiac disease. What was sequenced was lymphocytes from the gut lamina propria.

The CDR3 reads CASSLGQAYGYTF. The DNA of the CDR3 is TGTGCCAGTAGTCTGGGACAGGCCTATGGCTACACCTTC. The V gene is TRBV19, the J gene TRBJ1-2, with 8 bases that match TRBD1. The CDR3 runs 13 residues. After removal of 5 bases from V and 4 bases from J, the junction contained 3 bases not matched to a gene. CDR1 and CDR2 (germline): LNHDA, SQIVND (reference sequence). Combining the CDR3 with reference TRBV19 and TRBJ1-2 gives the whole variable domain DGGITQSPKYLFRKEGQNVTLSCEQNLNHDAMYWYRQDPGQGLRLIYYSQIVNDFQKGDIAEGYSVSREKKESFPLTVTSAQKNPTAFYLCASSLGQAYGYTFGSGTRLTVV.